Listed below are T cell receptor beta chains from one sample, sequenced in a study of blood T cells in healthy people across ages. TCRdb called the 5' RACE reads again in MiXCR, with one record for every CDR3 protein. The table records about 800,000 distinct CDR3 sequences, over 45% of them present only once. The sequencing sample was made of blood. The receptors shown here come from a man aged 25-45 years in good health. CDR3s include the opening cysteine and the closing phenylalanine or tryptophan. Each record gives: J gene, D gene, V gene, clone size, CDR3 DNA, CDR3 protein. D genes are given only for firm matches. The size field is filled for only some rows; it gives once, few, many or a size class.

j_gene: TRBJ2-1; d_gene: TRBD2; v_gene: TRBV7-2; abundance: few; CDR3nt: TGTGCCAGCAGCTTAGTATTCTGGGCTAGCGGTTACAATGAGCAGTTCTTC; CDR3aa: CASSLVFWASGYNEQFF
j_gene: TRBJ2-7; d_gene: TRBD1; v_gene: TRBV7-2; abundance: .; CDR3nt: TGTGCCAGCAGCCGAGGGGGACAGGAGACCTACGAGCAGTACTTC; CDR3aa: CASSRGGQETYEQYF
j_gene: TRBJ2-7; d_gene: TRBD1; v_gene: TRBV20-1; abundance: .; CDR3nt: TGCAGTGCTACAGACAGGGGGCAGGACTACGAGCAGTACTTC; CDR3aa: CSATDRGQDYEQYF
j_gene: TRBJ2-3; d_gene: .; v_gene: TRBV6-1; abundance: .; CDR3nt: TGTGCCAGCAGCCGGAGGAGTATCACAGATACGCAGTATTTT; CDR3aa: CASSRRSITDTQYF
j_gene: TRBJ2-1; d_gene: .; v_gene: TRBV20-1; abundance: .; CDR3nt: TGCAGTGCTAGAGAAGTGGGGGGTTGGGAGCAGTTCTTC; CDR3aa: CSAREVGGWEQFF
j_gene: TRBJ2-1; d_gene: .; v_gene: TRBV7-2; abundance: few; CDR3nt: TGTGCCAGCAGCTTAGGTCCTCTGTCCGAGAATGAGCAGTTCTTC; CDR3aa: CASSLGPLSENEQFF
j_gene: TRBJ2-3; d_gene: .; v_gene: TRBV2; abundance: .; CDR3nt: TGTGCCACCTCAACAGGGTCGTCATCAGATACGCAGTATTTT; CDR3aa: CATSTGSSSDTQYF
j_gene: TRBJ2-6; d_gene: .; v_gene: TRBV19; abundance: .; CDR3nt: TGTGCCAGTAGTACCTCGATTGGGGCCAACGTCCTGACTTTC; CDR3aa: CASSTSIGANVLTF
j_gene: TRBJ1-1; d_gene: .; v_gene: TRBV12-3/TRBV12-4; abundance: .; CDR3nt: TGTGCCAGCAGTACCTACAGGGCTGCCACTGAAGCTTTCTTT; CDR3aa: CASSTYRAATEAFF
j_gene: TRBJ2-5; d_gene: TRBD1; v_gene: TRBV10-3; abundance: few; CDR3nt: TGTGCCATCAGTGGGACAGGAGGACAAGAGACCCAGTACTTC; CDR3aa: CAISGTGGQETQYF
j_gene: TRBJ2-4; d_gene: .; v_gene: TRBV5-1; abundance: .; CDR3nt: TGCGCCAGCAGCTTGGTATTAGGTCGTTCTGACATTCAGTACTTC; CDR3aa: CASSLVLGRSDIQYF
j_gene: TRBJ2-7; d_gene: .; v_gene: TRBV7-8; abundance: .; CDR3nt: TGTGCCAGCAGCTTATGGGTAACGAGATCCTACGAGCAGTACTTC; CDR3aa: CASSLWVTRSYEQYF
j_gene: TRBJ2-1; d_gene: .; v_gene: TRBV7-9; abundance: .; CDR3nt: TGTGCCAGCAGCCAGGGGCTAGGCTTAGGTGAGCAGTTCTTC; CDR3aa: CASSQGLGLGEQFF
j_gene: TRBJ2-7; d_gene: .; v_gene: TRBV27; abundance: .; CDR3nt: TGTGCCAGCAGTTTAAGCAAGTCCTACGAGCAGTACTTC; CDR3aa: CASSLSKSYEQYF
j_gene: TRBJ2-5; d_gene: TRBD2; v_gene: TRBV11-2; abundance: .; CDR3nt: TGTGCCAGCAGCCCATCCCACGGACTAGCGGGAAAAGAGACCCAGTACTTC; CDR3aa: CASSPSHGLAGKETQYF
j_gene: TRBJ2-1; d_gene: TRBD2; v_gene: TRBV6-5; abundance: .; CDR3nt: TGTGCCAGCAGTAGGGAGGGACTAGCTGGCTACAATGAGCAGTTCTTC; CDR3aa: CASSREGLAGYNEQFF
j_gene: TRBJ1-5; d_gene: .; v_gene: TRBV29-1; abundance: .; CDR3nt: TGCAGCGTGACAGATGGGAATCAGCCCCAGCATTTT; CDR3aa: CSVTDGNQPQHF
j_gene: TRBJ2-1; d_gene: TRBD2; v_gene: TRBV27; abundance: .; CDR3nt: TGTGCCAGCAGTTTATCCTTGACTAGCGGGAGTCCCAATGAGCAGTTCTTC; CDR3aa: CASSLSLTSGSPNEQFF
j_gene: TRBJ2-2; d_gene: .; v_gene: TRBV7-2; abundance: .; CDR3nt: TGTGCCAGCAGCTTAGTGTCGGACACCTCCACCGGGGTGCTGTTTTTT; CDR3aa: CASSLVSDTSTGVLFF
j_gene: TRBJ2-3; d_gene: TRBD1; v_gene: TRBV5-1; abundance: few; CDR3nt: TGCGCCAGCAGCTTGGCCCAGGGGGCGAGAGCAGATACGCAGTATTTT; CDR3aa: CASSLAQGARADTQYF
j_gene: TRBJ2-1; d_gene: .; v_gene: TRBV7-3; abundance: .; CDR3nt: TGTGCCAGCAGCCTTAGCGGTCATTCCTACAATGAGCAGTTCTTC; CDR3aa: CASSLSGHSYNEQFF
j_gene: TRBJ2-1; d_gene: .; v_gene: TRBV6-6; abundance: .; CDR3nt: TGTGCCACTCACTTAGGCCCCAACAATGAGCAGTTCTTC; CDR3aa: CATHLGPNNEQFF
j_gene: TRBJ2-6; d_gene: .; v_gene: TRBV5-5; abundance: few; CDR3nt: TGTGCCAGCAGCTTGACAGGGACTGGGGCCAACGTCCTGACTTTC; CDR3aa: CASSLTGTGANVLTF
j_gene: TRBJ2-1; d_gene: TRBD2; v_gene: TRBV7-2; abundance: few; CDR3nt: TGTGCCAGCAGCCTAAGACTAGCGGGACGCAATGAGCAGTTCTTC; CDR3aa: CASSLRLAGRNEQFF
j_gene: TRBJ2-5; d_gene: .; v_gene: TRBV3-1; abundance: .; CDR3nt: TGTGCCAGCAGCCAACGATGGGGTCAAGAGACCCAGTACTTC; CDR3aa: CASSQRWGQETQYF
j_gene: TRBJ1-2; d_gene: .; v_gene: TRBV5-1; abundance: .; CDR3nt: TGCGCCAGCAGACACCCCACCGGGGCCCCCTATGGCTACACCTTC; CDR3aa: CASRHPTGAPYGYTF
j_gene: TRBJ2-1; d_gene: TRBD2; v_gene: TRBV29-1; abundance: .; CDR3nt: TGCAGCCTCGGGGGGGCCTACAATGAGCAGTTCTTC; CDR3aa: CSLGGAYNEQFF
j_gene: TRBJ1-2; d_gene: .; v_gene: TRBV7-2; abundance: .; CDR3nt: TGTGCCAGCAGCCCATTCGCCGATGGCTACACCTTC; CDR3aa: CASSPFADGYTF
j_gene: TRBJ2-1; d_gene: .; v_gene: TRBV25-1; abundance: .; CDR3nt: TGTGCCAGCAGTGAAAGGGGCTATGAGCAGTTCTTC; CDR3aa: CASSERGYEQFF
j_gene: TRBJ2-1; d_gene: .; v_gene: TRBV25-1; abundance: .; CDR3nt: TGTGCCAGCAGTGTTGGGGGGGTGGGACAGTACAATGAGCAGTTCTTC; CDR3aa: CASSVGGVGQYNEQFF
j_gene: TRBJ2-4; d_gene: TRBD1; v_gene: TRBV6-5; abundance: .; CDR3nt: TGTGCCAGCAGTTACGTGCAGGGGGTGGGAGAAGAGCAGTACTTC; CDR3aa: CASSYVQGVGEEQYF
j_gene: TRBJ2-7; d_gene: .; v_gene: TRBV20-1; abundance: .; CDR3nt: TGCAGTGCTATACTGCCAGGGGGGGCCTACGAGCAGTACTTC; CDR3aa: CSAILPGGAYEQYF
j_gene: TRBJ2-1; d_gene: .; v_gene: TRBV27; abundance: .; CDR3nt: TGTGCCAATCCTGTTGCGGTCTCCTACGAGCAGTTCTTC; CDR3aa: CANPVAVSYEQFF
j_gene: TRBJ2-1; d_gene: .; v_gene: TRBV6-1; abundance: .; CDR3nt: TGTGCCAGCACCTCAAGACCGGGACAACTCCATTCCAATGAGCAGTTCTTC; CDR3aa: CASTSRPGQLHSNEQFF
j_gene: TRBJ1-6; d_gene: TRBD1; v_gene: TRBV4-2; abundance: few; CDR3nt: TGTGCCAGCAGCCAACACCGGACAGGGAGCTCCTATAATTCACCCCTCCACTTT; CDR3aa: CASSQHRTGSSYNSPLHF
j_gene: TRBJ2-2; d_gene: .; v_gene: TRBV6-2/TRBV6-3; abundance: few; CDR3nt: TGTGCCAGCAGTTATACGCGGGCGACGAACACCGGGGAGCTGTTTTTT; CDR3aa: CASSYTRATNTGELFF
j_gene: TRBJ2-1; d_gene: .; v_gene: TRBV12-5; abundance: few; CDR3nt: TGTGCTAGTGGTTTGGGTAGGAGTCTTAGGGACAATGAGCAGTTCTTC; CDR3aa: CASGLGRSLRDNEQFF
j_gene: TRBJ2-1; d_gene: TRBD2; v_gene: TRBV10-3; abundance: .; CDR3nt: TGTGCCATCAGGGGGACTAGCGGAAATAAATACAATGAGCAGTTCTTC; CDR3aa: CAIRGTSGNKYNEQFF
j_gene: TRBJ1-1; d_gene: .; v_gene: TRBV2; abundance: .; CDR3nt: TGTGCCAGCGCCGGGCGAGGGTCGGTGGCCACTGAAGCTTTCTTT; CDR3aa: CASAGRGSVATEAFF
j_gene: TRBJ2-1; d_gene: .; v_gene: TRBV6-6; abundance: few; CDR3nt: TGTGCCAGCAGTTACACGGCAGCAAACAATGAGCAGTTCTTC; CDR3aa: CASSYTAANNEQFF
j_gene: TRBJ2-1; d_gene: .; v_gene: TRBV4-2; abundance: .; CDR3nt: TGTGCCAGCAGCCAAGTTCGTTCCTACGAGCAGTTCTTC; CDR3aa: CASSQVRSYEQFF
j_gene: TRBJ1-5; d_gene: TRBD1; v_gene: TRBV4-3; abundance: .; CDR3nt: TGTGCCAGCAGCCAGGACAGGGGGCCCAATCAGCCCCAGCATTTT; CDR3aa: CASSQDRGPNQPQHF
j_gene: TRBJ1-4; d_gene: TRBD1; v_gene: TRBV7-9; abundance: .; CDR3nt: TGTGCCAGCAGCTCACAGGGGACAGGGGTTAATGAAAAACTGTTTTTT; CDR3aa: CASSSQGTGVNEKLFF
j_gene: TRBJ1-1; d_gene: .; v_gene: TRBV28; abundance: .; CDR3nt: TGTGCCAGCAGGGAGGGTTACACTGAAGCTTTCTTT; CDR3aa: CASREGYTEAFF
j_gene: TRBJ2-7; d_gene: TRBD2; v_gene: TRBV7-2; abundance: .; CDR3nt: TGTGCCAGCAGCATCTCATCTAGCGGGGTCTACGAGCAGTACTTC; CDR3aa: CASSISSSGVYEQYF
j_gene: TRBJ2-5; d_gene: TRBD2; v_gene: TRBV20-1; abundance: .; CDR3nt: TGCAGTGCTAGAGTTGGCGGGGGGAGAGAGACCCAGTACTTC; CDR3aa: CSARVGGGRETQYF
j_gene: TRBJ2-3; d_gene: TRBD1; v_gene: TRBV5-1; abundance: .; CDR3nt: TGCGCCAGCAGCTTGGCAGGGGGCGACACAGATACGCAGTATTTT; CDR3aa: CASSLAGGDTDTQYF
j_gene: TRBJ2-7; d_gene: TRBD2; v_gene: TRBV30; abundance: few; CDR3nt: TGTGCCTGGAGTCCCTCGGCGGGGGTCTCCTACGAGCAGTACTTC; CDR3aa: CAWSPSAGVSYEQYF
j_gene: TRBJ1-5; d_gene: TRBD1; v_gene: TRBV7-8; abundance: .; CDR3nt: TGTGCCAGCAGCTTAAGTGGGACAGGGAATCAGCCCCAGCATTTT; CDR3aa: CASSLSGTGNQPQHF
j_gene: TRBJ2-7; d_gene: .; v_gene: TRBV20-1; abundance: .; CDR3nt: TGCAGTGCTAGTGCTCCCCAGGGATCCAACGAGCAGTACTTC; CDR3aa: CSASAPQGSNEQYF
j_gene: TRBJ2-1; d_gene: .; v_gene: TRBV11-2; abundance: .; CDR3nt: TGTGCCAGCACCCCGGCGAATGAGCAGTTCTTC; CDR3aa: CASTPANEQFF
j_gene: TRBJ1-2; d_gene: .; v_gene: TRBV29-1; abundance: .; CDR3nt: TGCAGCGTGGCGGGGGGCGCGGACTATGGCTACACCTTC; CDR3aa: CSVAGGADYGYTF
j_gene: TRBJ2-7; d_gene: .; v_gene: TRBV4-2; abundance: few; CDR3nt: TGTGCCAGCAGCGGAGGACTTACCTACGAGCAGTACTTC; CDR3aa: CASSGGLTYEQYF
j_gene: TRBJ2-1; d_gene: TRBD2; v_gene: TRBV3-1; abundance: .; CDR3nt: TGTGCCAGCAGCCCAGCTAGCGGGGGGACCAATGAGCAGTTCTTC; CDR3aa: CASSPASGGTNEQFF
j_gene: TRBJ2-1; d_gene: TRBD2; v_gene: TRBV7-2; abundance: .; CDR3nt: TGTGCCAGCAGCGCCCACTCCCCGCGACTAGCGGGAGCTTTAAATGAGCAGTTCTTC; CDR3aa: CASSAHSPRLAGALNEQFF
j_gene: TRBJ2-1; d_gene: .; v_gene: TRBV20-1; abundance: .; CDR3nt: TGCAGTGCCAAGCTAACGGGAGCTGGGAACAATGAGCAGTTCTTC; CDR3aa: CSAKLTGAGNNEQFF
j_gene: TRBJ2-1; d_gene: .; v_gene: TRBV6-4; abundance: .; CDR3nt: TGTGCCAGCAGTGACTCTTCCGGGTCCGGGCCCCTAGGTGAGCAGTTCTTC; CDR3aa: CASSDSSGSGPLGEQFF